The 8 T cell receptor beta chains below all came from one sample that was sequenced in a study of T cell changes during pregnancy in multiple sclerosis. Profiling relied on immunoSEQ multiplex PCR, and the TCRdb table lists in-frame clones only, not all of them. The table shows under 35,000 clones, with over 75% occurring only once. The sample here was CD8+ T cells from peripheral blood mononuclear cells, taken in the second trimester of pregnancy. The receptors were gathered from a female donor with multiple sclerosis, enrolled in a pregnancy study.

The genes are TRBV4-3 and TRBJ2-7; TRBD1 matches 7 bases. Per the germline V gene, CDR1 is LGHNA and CDR2 is YSLEER. J lost 3 bases, V lost 3 bases, and 11 bases had no gene match. CDR3 size: 16 residues. The CDR3 loop reads CASSQEQGLAFYEQYF. The CDR3 DNA reads TGCGCCAGCAGCCAGGAACAGGGGTTAGCCTTCTACGAGCAGTACTTC.

This clone was found once. The genes are TRBV2 and TRBJ2-7, with 7 nucleotides matching TRBD2. This CDR3 contains 16 residues. With 5 bases clipped from V and 4 bases from J, the junction kept 14 bases outside the gene matches. Germline loops: CDR1 SNHLY, CDR2 FYNNEI. The CDR3 coding sequence is TGTGCCAGCAGTTCCCAGGGAGAGCGGGATAGTTACGAGCAGTACTTC. Residues: CASSSQGERDSYEQYF.

The chain is built from TRBV14 and TRBJ2-1, with unresolved D. Per the germline V gene, CDR1 is SGHDN and CDR2 is FVKESK. The CDR3 is 12 amino acids. V dropped 5 bases and J dropped 8 bases, with 10 bases sitting between them. The CDR3 sequence is CASSSSVYEQFF. The CDR3 nucleotides read TGTGCCAGCAGCTCCTCTGTGTATGAGCAGTTCTTC.

The rearrangement joins TRBV16 to TRBJ1-1; the match to TRBD1 covers 9 bases. CDR1 and CDR2 (germline): KGHSY, FQNENV. CDR3 length: 18 residues. The ends lost 2 bases at V and 0 bases at J; junction bases unmatched: 10. CDR3 coding DNA: TGTGCCAGCAGCCAAGTTGGACAGGGGCGAGGGCTGAACACTGAAGCTTTCTTT. Encoded protein: CASSQVGQGRGLNTEAFF. Filled out from reference TRBV16 and TRBJ1-1, the complete variable domain reads GEEVAQTPKHLVRGEGQKAKLYCAPIKGHSYVFWYQQVLKNEFKFLISFQNENVFDETGMPKERFSAKCLPNSPCSLEIQATKLEDSAVYFCASSQVGQGRGLNTEAFFGQGTRLTVV.

J is TRBJ2-3 and V is TRBV7-6; 12 bases agree with TRBD2. Germline CDR1 and CDR2: SGHVS and FNYEAQ. The CDR3 consists of 18 residues. The V and J ends lost 5 bases and 6 bases, in that order; junction bases with no gene match: 15. The CDR3 protein is CASSAPGTSGPGDDTQYF. The CDR3, as DNA: TGTGCCAGCAGCGCGCCCGGGACTAGCGGGCCCGGGGATGATACGCAGTATTTT.

This chain's CDR3 is CASSLTVGHEQFF. CDR3 in DNA: TGTGCCAGCAGCTTAACGGTGGGGCATGAGCAGTTCTTC. The chain combines TRBV7-3 with TRBJ2-1, with D possibly being TRBD1 (5 bases). CDR3 length: 13 residues. Germline CDR1 SGHTA, CDR2 FQGTGA. The V and J ends lost 0 bases and 8 bases respectively, with 8 bases between them. Filled out from reference TRBV7-3 and TRBJ2-1, the complete variable domain reads GAGVSQTPSNKVTEKGKYVELRCDPISGHTALYWYRQSLGQGPEFLIYFQGTGAADDSGLPNDRFFAVRPEGSVSTLKIQRTERGDSAVYLCASSLTVGHEQFFGPGTRLTVL.

This clone was recorded a few times. This chain links TRBV5-4 with TRBJ2-7; 7 bases are shared with TRBD1. The CDR3 has 15 residues. The V segment lost 3 bases and the J segment 2 bases; nucleotides outside the gene matches: 8. Germline values: CDR1 SGHNT, CDR2 YYREEE (reference sequence). The CDR3 DNA sequence: TGTGCCAGCAGCTCCGACAGGGAACTTGCCTACGAGCAGTACTTC. Residues: CASSSDRELAYEQYF.

The chain recombines TRBV6-4 with TRBJ2-7, with TRBD2 matching over 7 bases. The CDR3 sequence is 13 residues long. V gave up 2 bases and J gave up 6 bases; unmatched junction bases: 4. Germline loops: CDR1 MRHNA, CDR2 SNTAGT. DNA for the CDR3: TGTGCCAGCAGTGACGGGAGGGGCTTCGAGCAGTACTTC. This gives the protein CASSDGRGFEQYF.